One sample yielded the 30 T cell receptor beta chains listed below, sequenced in a study of blood T cell repertoires in COVID-19. The method was immunoSEQ multiplex PCR; TCRdb's version includes in-frame clones alone and lacks a portion of them. The data show approximately 99,000 clones, about four fifths seen once. Sequenced material: peripheral blood. The source is a woman aged 65 to 85 with acute or convalescent COVID-19.

The rearrangement joins TRBV2 to TRBJ2-5, with 9 bases identical to TRBD1. CDR1 is SNHLY and CDR2 is FYNNEI in the germline V gene. The junction had 5 bases not matched to a gene; V was cut back by 4 bases and J by 5 bases. CDR3 length equals 14 residues. The DNA for the CDR3 is TGTGCCAGCAGTGGGGACAGGGATAGGGAGACCCAGTACTTC. Translating it yields CASSGDRDRETQYF. Looking up the rest from reference TRBV2 and TRBJ2-5 gives the full variable domain: EPEVTQTPSHQVTQMGQEVILRCVPISNHLYFYWYRQILGQKVEFLVSFYNNEISEKSEIFDDQFSVERPDGSNFTLKIRSTKLEDSAMYFCASSGDRDRETQYFGPGTRLLVL.

The chain employs TRBV2 and TRBJ2-7; 7 bases agree with TRBD2. The CDR3 spans 15 residues. The V segment lost 4 bases and the J segment 4 bases; nucleotides outside the gene matches: 10. Germline CDR1 is SNHLY and CDR2 is FYNNEI. CDR3: CASSGHLPGGYEQYF. CDR3 bases: TGTGCCAGCAGTGGACACTTGCCGGGGGGATACGAGCAGTACTTC. Using reference TRBV2 and TRBJ2-7 for the parts outside the CDR3, the full variable domain is EPEVTQTPSHQVTQMGQEVILRCVPISNHLYFYWYRQILGQKVEFLVSFYNNEISEKSEIFDDQFSVERPDGSNFTLKIRSTKLEDSAMYFCASSGHLPGGYEQYFGPGTRLTVT.

This sequence joins TRBV28 and TRBJ2-1; 11 nucleotides align to TRBD1. The CDR3 covers 14 residues. Germline V gene data show CDR1 as MDHEN and CDR2 as SYDVKM. With V trimmed by 11 bases and J by 2 bases, 5 bases remained unmatched. The CDR3 here is CAARGQGAYNEQFF. The CDR3 bases are TGTGCCGCGAGGGGACAGGGGGCCTACAATGAGCAGTTCTTC.

The CDR3 nucleotides read TGCGCCAGCAGCCCGCGAGGTCAAGAGACCCAGTACTTC. It is translated as CASSPRGQETQYF. The chain combines TRBV4-1 with TRBJ2-5; D remains ambiguous. Trimming cost V 4 bases and J 2 bases, with 8 bases left between them. This CDR3 region has 13 residues. Germline V gene lookup returns CDR1 MGHRA and CDR2 YSYEKL.

Comments on this clone: The sample holds other DNA sequences that translate to the same CDR3. The J gene is TRBJ2-2, the V gene TRBV18; TRBD1 matches 11 bases. The CDR3 is 15 residues long. Germline-derived CDR1 and CDR2 are KGHSH and LQKENI. J gave up 4 bases and V 5 bases, and 3 bases lay outside the gene matches. CDR3 DNA sequence: TGTGCCAGCTCATCGGGGACAGGGGGCACCGGGGAGCTGTTTTTT. Translated, it gives CASSSGTGGTGELFF.

The gene calls are TRBV2 and TRBJ2-3, with a weak D call TRBD1 (6 bases). The germline gives CDR1 SNHLY, CDR2 FYNNEI. The length of the CDR3 is 15 residues. V dropped 0 bases and J dropped 6 bases, with 13 bases sitting between them. The CDR3 protein is CASSEATRRGDTQYF. CDR3 in DNA: TGTGCCAGCAGTGAAGCGACTCGAAGGGGGGATACGCAGTATTTT.

This chain links TRBV7-3 with TRBJ2-1; 12 nucleotides line up with TRBD2. After removal of 5 bases from V and 6 bases from J, the junction contained 5 bases not matched to a gene. The CDR3 is made up of 15 amino acids. CDR1 and CDR2 from the germline V gene are SGHTA and FQGTGA. CDR3 sequence: CASSKTSGSSNEQFF. The CDR3 coding sequence is TGTGCCAGCAGCAAGACTAGCGGGAGTTCCAATGAGCAGTTCTTC.

Details on this clone: The same CDR3 also results from other DNA sequences found in this sample. The V gene is TRBV19, the J gene TRBJ1-5; 9 bases fit TRBD1. CDR1 is LNHDA and CDR2 is SQIVND in the germline V gene (reference sequence). J was trimmed by 6 bases and V by 5 bases; bases with no gene match: 2. CDR3 size: 13 residues. CDR3 nucleotide sequence: TGTGCCAGTAGTCGACAGGGGGGTCAGCCCCAGCATTTT. It specifies CASSRQGGQPQHF.

The chain employs TRBV10-3 and TRBJ1-2; 8 bases agree with TRBD1. The germline CDR1 and CDR2 sequences are ENHRY and SYGVKD. CDR3 length: 13 amino acids. Trimming removed 4 bases from V and 4 bases from J; junction bases left unmatched: 2. The DNA of the CDR3 is TGTGCCATCAGTGGGACAGGGACCTATGGCTACACCTTC. Encoded protein: CAISGTGTYGYTF.

The V and J genes are TRBV2 and TRBJ1-2; 7 positions match TRBD1. Germline V lookup: CDR1 SNHLY, CDR2 FYNNEI. The CDR3 has 14 residues. The trim removed 1 base at V and 4 bases at J, leaving 3 bases unmatched. CDR3 sequence reads: CASSEEGATYGYTF. In DNA form, the CDR3 reads TGTGCCAGCAGTGAAGAGGGGGCGACCTATGGCTACACCTTC.

The chain carries TRBV6-5 and TRBJ2-3; D is unresolved. The CDR3 runs 15 residues. V lost 6 bases, J lost 0 bases, and 13 bases lay in between. Germline V CDR1 and CDR2: MNHEY, SVGAGI. CDR3 sequence: CASRIRQASTDTQYF. In nucleotides, the CDR3 is TGTGCCAGCAGAATCAGGCAGGCCAGCACAGATACGCAGTATTTT.

This sequence joins TRBV28 and TRBJ2-7; maybe TRBD2 (6 bases). V gave up 3 bases and J gave up 0 bases, with 12 bases separating them. The CDR3 length is 15 residues. The germline CDR1 and CDR2 sequences are MDHEN and SYDVKM. CDR3 DNA sequence: TGTGCCAGCAGTTTCGGAGGGCCCCCCTCCTACGAGCAGTACTTC. Its protein product is CASSFGGPPSYEQYF. The full variable domain, its missing parts supplied by reference TRBV28 and TRBJ2-7, is DVKVTQSSRYLVKRTGEKVFLECVQDMDHENMFWYRQDPGLGLRLIYFSYDVKMKEKGDIPEGYSVSREKKERFSLILESASTNQTSMYLCASSFGGPPSYEQYFGPGTRLTVT.

The chain recombines TRBV6-1 with TRBJ2-7; TRBD2 matches at 9 bases. The V gene end was trimmed by 1 base and the J gene end by 3 bases; junction bases not matched to a gene: 10. Germline CDR1 MNHNS, CDR2 SASEGT. The CDR3 runs 17 residues. The CDR3 nucleotides are TGTGCCAGCAGTGAAGTGGGTGCTAGCGGGATTCTCTACGAGCAGTACTTC. Its translation is CASSEVGASGILYEQYF.

This sequence joins TRBV23-1 and TRBJ1-2, with 9 positions matching TRBD1. TRBV23-1 is placed among ORFs of uncertain function. J gave up 4 bases and V 6 bases, and 9 bases lay outside the gene matches. The CDR3 is made up of 15 amino acids. The CDR3 spells CASRPRDREGYGYTF. The CDR3 nucleotides are TGCGCCAGCAGACCCCGGGACAGGGAAGGCTATGGCTACACCTTC.

V and J are TRBV4-1 and TRBJ1-1; unclear D gene. V was clipped by 0 bases and J by 1 base, with 15 bases between them. The CDR3 covers 17 residues. The germline gives CDR1 MGHRA, CDR2 YSYEKL. CDR3 sequence (DNA): TGCGCCAGCAGCCAAGATCCCCTAGTAGTCAGGAACACTGAAGCTTTCTTT. Its translation is CASSQDPLVVRNTEAFF.

In nucleotides, the CDR3 is TGTGCCAGCAGTCGGGACAGATCGAACACCGGGGAGCTGTTTTTT. Protein product: CASSRDRSNTGELFF. This chain links TRBV6-5 with TRBJ2-2; the match to TRBD1 covers 7 bases. J was trimmed by 0 bases and V by 5 bases; bases with no gene match: 3. Germline V gene lookup returns CDR1 MNHEY and CDR2 SVGAGI. There are 15 residues in the CDR3.

The chain is built from TRBV6-5 and TRBJ1-5, with no clear D. V was shortened by 6 bases and J by 4 bases, with 10 bases between the two germline ends. The CDR3 totals 13 residues. Germline V gene data show CDR1 as MNHEY and CDR2 as SVGAGI. In DNA, the CDR3 is TGTGCCAGCAGCCACGCGGGGAATCAGCCCCAGCATTTT. Translated: CASSHAGNQPQHF.

This clone came up a few times. V is TRBV30 and J is TRBJ1-1, with D possibly TRBD1 on 6 matching bases. Trimming left V 0 bases short and J 6 bases short, with 14 bases between. The CDR3 is made up of 14 amino acids. The V gene's germline CDR1 is GTSNPN and CDR2 SVGIG (reference sequence). CDR3 in DNA: TGTGCCTGGAGTGTAGGGGGTGGCTCGGCTGAAGCTTTCTTT. Protein: CAWSVGGGSAEAFF.

The chain combines TRBV27 with TRBJ1-2; 7 bases map to TRBD1. V trimming: 8 bases; J trimming: 7 bases; junction bases outside the gene matches: 7. CDR3 length: 12 amino acids. CDR1 is MNHEY, CDR2 SMNVEV, per germline (reference sequence). For the CDR3, the DNA is TGTGCCAGCCGGCTGGGACAGTTTGGCTACACCTTC. As protein: CASRLGQFGYTF.

This chain connects TRBV19 to TRBJ1-2, with TRBD1 identical over 10 bases. The CDR3 has 15 residues. Trimming removed 5 bases from V and 8 bases from J; junction bases left unmatched: 11. Germline assignment: CDR1 LNHDA and CDR2 SQIVND (reference sequence). The CDR3 region has the DNA TGTGCCAGTAGTGAGGACAGGGGGGAGTGGAGCGGCTACACCTTC. Its translation is CASSEDRGEWSGYTF.

The chain joins TRBV2 to TRBJ1-6; D not resolved. The germline V gene encodes CDR1 SNHLY and CDR2 FYNNEI. The CDR3 has 11 amino acids. With 8 bases removed from V and 11 bases from J, the gap between germline ends came to 10 bases. CDR3 protein: CASLRSTPLHF. The DNA of the CDR3 is TGTGCCAGCTTGAGGTCGACACCCCTCCACTTT. Full variable domain (remainder filled in from reference TRBV2 and TRBJ1-6): EPEVTQTPSHQVTQMGQEVILRCVPISNHLYFYWYRQILGQKVEFLVSFYNNEISEKSEIFDDQFSVERPDGSNFTLKIRSTKLEDSAMYFCASLRSTPLHFGNGTRLTVT.

The chain recombines TRBV15 with TRBJ2-3, with 13 positions matching TRBD2. Per the germline V gene, CDR1 is LNHNV and CDR2 is YYDKDF (reference sequence). V gave up 3 bases and J gave up 4 bases; unmatched junction bases: 4. This CDR3 is 16 amino acids long. The CDR3 DNA is TGTGCCACCAGCAGTCGGACTAGCGGGAGTGCAGATACGCAGTATTTT. Its translation is CATSSRTSGSADTQYF.

This clone was observed a few times. The V call is TRBV28, the J call TRBJ2-7, with a tentative D call TRBD2 (5 bases). Germline CDR1 is MDHEN and CDR2 is SYDVKM. The CDR3 has 13 residues. Trimming removed 5 bases at V and 4 bases at J, with 12 bases between. DNA for the CDR3: TGTGCCAGCAGTCTGGCGGGTCAGTACGAGCAGTACTTC. Translation: CASSLAGQYEQYF.

V usage is TRBV5-1 and J usage is TRBJ2-2, with 7 bases identical to TRBD1. V dropped 3 bases and J dropped 1; count of bases not matched to a gene: 3. The CDR3 is made up of 15 amino acids. CDR1 SGHRS and CDR2 YFSETQ come from the germline V gene. The CDR3 loop is CASSSQGVNTGELFF. CDR3 coding DNA: TGCGCCAGCAGCTCCCAGGGGGTGAACACCGGGGAGCTGTTTTTT.

V gene TRBV5-8 combines with J gene TRBJ1-2, with TRBD1 identical over 11 bases. This CDR3 region has 16 residues. The J segment lost 2 bases and the V segment lost 3 bases, leaving 6 bases of the junction unmatched. CDR1 and CDR2 (germline): SGHTS, YDEGEE. The CDR3 loop reads CASSSWTGGLNYGYTF. The CDR3 DNA sequence: TGTGCCAGCAGCTCTTGGACAGGGGGCTTGAACTATGGCTACACCTTC.

The chain employs TRBV24-1 and TRBJ2-5; D possibly corresponds to TRBD1 (6 bases). Trimming cost V 7 bases and J 0 bases, with 8 bases left between them. Germline lookup yields CDR1 KGHDR and CDR2 SFDVKD. The length of the CDR3 is 13 residues. The CDR3 protein is CATSQGYQETQYF. In DNA form, the CDR3 reads TGTGCCACCAGCCAGGGGTACCAAGAGACCCAGTACTTC.

This clone was seen a few times. The genes are TRBV4-1 and TRBJ1-2; a possible D gene is TRBD1 (5 bases). The V gene's germline CDR1 is MGHRA and CDR2 YSYEKL. CDR3 length: 15 residues. V lost 3 bases and J lost 8, with 19 bases in between. CDR3 in DNA: TGCGCCAGCAGCCAGCCCTATAGGGGTATTTACGGCTACACCTTC. It translates to CASSQPYRGIYGYTF.

This clone was counted at least ten times. The V call is TRBV6-4, the J call TRBJ2-1, with TRBD2 matching over 7 bases. The CDR3 is 15 amino acids. CDR1 is MRHNA, CDR2 SNTAGT, per germline. The V and J ends lost 0 bases and 7 bases, in that order; junction bases with no gene match: 6. CDR3 in DNA: TGTGCCAGCAGTGACTCGGCGGGAGCGAGTAATGAGCAGTTCTTC. Translation: CASSDSAGASNEQFF.

This clone occurred a few times. The rearrangement joins TRBV19 to TRBJ1-5; TRBD1 might be the D (5 bases). V was clipped by 3 bases and J by 4 bases, with 13 bases between them. Germline lookup yields CDR1 LNHDA and CDR2 SQIVND (reference sequence). The length of the CDR3 is 15 residues. CDR3 coding DNA: TGTGCCAGTAGTATGGGAGCGGGGCCGAATCAGCCCCAGCATTTT. This encodes CASSMGAGPNQPQHF.

The chain carries TRBV5-1 and TRBJ2-5; 8 bases align to TRBD2. CDR1 is SGHRS, CDR2 YFSETQ, per germline. Germline trimming cut 4 bases from V and 5 bases from J; bases unmatched to any gene: 13. The CDR3 loop spans 16 amino acids. In nucleotides, the CDR3 is TGCGCCAGCAGCCTAGGGACTAGTGGGCCTACTGAGACCCAGTACTTC. Protein sequence: CASSLGTSGPTETQYF.